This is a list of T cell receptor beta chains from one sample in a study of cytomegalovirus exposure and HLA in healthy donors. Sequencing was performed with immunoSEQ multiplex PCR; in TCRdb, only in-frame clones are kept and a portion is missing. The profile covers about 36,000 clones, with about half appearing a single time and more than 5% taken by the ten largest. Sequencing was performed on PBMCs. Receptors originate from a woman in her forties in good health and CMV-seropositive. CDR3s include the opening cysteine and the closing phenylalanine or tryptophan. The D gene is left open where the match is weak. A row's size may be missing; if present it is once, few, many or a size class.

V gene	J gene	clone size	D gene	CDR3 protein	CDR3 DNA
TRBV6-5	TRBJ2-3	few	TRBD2	CASSLLAGGPDTQYF	TGTGCCAGCAGTTTACTAGCGGGGGGGCCAGATACGCAGTATTTT
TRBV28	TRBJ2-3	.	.	CASSLTGFPSTDTQYF	TGTGCCAGCAGTCTGACAGGTTTTCCTAGCACAGATACGCAGTATTTT
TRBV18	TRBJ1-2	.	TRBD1	CASSPGGQGFGYTF	TGTGCCAGCTCACCGGGGGGACAGGGGTTTGGCTACACCTTC
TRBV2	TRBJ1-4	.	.	CASIRSRLDEKLFF	TGTGCCAGCATCCGGTCACGCCTGGATGAAAAACTGTTTTTT
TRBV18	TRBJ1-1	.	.	CASSGASNTEAFF	TGTGCCAGCTCGGGAGCCTCGAACACTGAAGCTTTCTTT
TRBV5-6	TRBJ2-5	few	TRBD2	CASSWTSGGAEETQYF	TGTGCCAGCAGCTGGACTAGCGGGGGGGCGGAAGAGACCCAGTACTTC
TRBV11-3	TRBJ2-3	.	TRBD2	CASSFGGGRSDTQYF	TGTGCCAGCAGCTTTGGCGGGGGGAGGTCAGATACGCAGTATTTT
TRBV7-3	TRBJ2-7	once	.	CASSLTPLWTATYEQYF	TGTGCCAGCAGCTTAACTCCGCTATGGACTGCCACCTACGAGCAGTACTTC
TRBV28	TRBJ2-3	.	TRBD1	CASSPPGQGTDTQYF	TGTGCCAGCAGCCCTCCGGGACAGGGCACAGATACGCAGTATTTT
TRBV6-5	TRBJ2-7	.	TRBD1	CASSSGTGSRKQYF	TGTGCCAGCAGTTCCGGGACAGGGAGTAGGAAGCAGTACTTC
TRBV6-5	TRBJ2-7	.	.	CASSSLQGWGYEQYF	TGTGCCAGCAGTTCACTACAGGGTTGGGGGTACGAGCAGTACTTC
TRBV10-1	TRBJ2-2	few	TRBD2	CASSVGRLAGVADGELFF	TGCGCCAGCAGTGTGGGTAGACTAGCGGGGGTCGCGGACGGGGAGCTGTTTTTT
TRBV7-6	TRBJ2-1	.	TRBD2	CASSLVGLAGGQTNSYNEQFF	TGTGCCAGCAGCTTAGTCGGGCTAGCGGGGGGCCAAACTAACTCCTACAATGAGCAGTTCTTC
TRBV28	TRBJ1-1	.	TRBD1	CASRTGQGNTEAFF	TGTGCCAGCAGGACGGGACAGGGGAACACTGAAGCTTTCTTT
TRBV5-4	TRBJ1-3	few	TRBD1	CARGTGATGNTIYF	TGTGCCAGAGGGACAGGGGCCACTGGAAACACCATATATTTT
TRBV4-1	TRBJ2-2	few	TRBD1	CASSLPGQGKGTGELFF	TGCGCCAGCAGCCTTCCGGGACAGGGAAAAGGGACCGGGGAGCTGTTTTTT
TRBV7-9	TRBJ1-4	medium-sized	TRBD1	CASNLGQGNEKLFF	TGTGCCAGCAACTTGGGACAGGGAAATGAAAAACTGTTTTTT
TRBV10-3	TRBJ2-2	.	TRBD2	CAIKAGGQNTGELFF	TGTGCCATCAAGGCGGGGGGACAGAACACCGGGGAGCTGTTTTTT
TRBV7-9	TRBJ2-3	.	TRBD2	CAIPGLAGADTQYF	TGTGCCATCCCGGGACTAGCGGGGGCAGATACGCAGTATTTT
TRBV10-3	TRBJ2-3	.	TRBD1	CAIRGQGASDTQYF	TGTGCCATCAGAGGACAGGGGGCGAGTGATACGCAGTATTTT
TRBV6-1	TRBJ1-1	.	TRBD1	CASSEAGTGGARGKAFF	TGTGCCAGCAGTGAAGCTGGGACAGGGGGCGCGAGGGGCAAAGCTTTCTTT
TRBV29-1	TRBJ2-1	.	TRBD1	CSVGNRDRPYNEQFF	TGCAGCGTTGGCAACCGGGACAGGCCCTACAATGAGCAGTTCTTC
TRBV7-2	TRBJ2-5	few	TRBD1	CASSGGTGRKETQYF	TGTGCCAGCAGCGGAGGGACAGGGAGGAAAGAGACCCAGTACTTC
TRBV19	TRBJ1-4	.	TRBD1	CASRPGQGIEKLFF	TGTGCCAGTAGACCGGGACAGGGGATTGAAAAACTGTTTTTT
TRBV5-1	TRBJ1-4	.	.	CASSPPGSEKLFF	TGCGCCAGCAGCCCCCCGGGGAGTGAAAAACTGTTTTTT
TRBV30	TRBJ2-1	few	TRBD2	CAWSPGTSGLSVPFF	TGTGCCTGGAGCCCCGGGACTAGCGGGTTGTCCGTCCCGTTCTTC
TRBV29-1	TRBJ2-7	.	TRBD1	CSVADSVETGRQYF	TGCAGCGTTGCCGATTCGGTGGAGACAGGGAGGCAGTACTTC
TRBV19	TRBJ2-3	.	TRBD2	CASSPLRENTQYF	TGTGCCAGTAGCCCGCTGCGGGAGAATACGCAGTATTTT
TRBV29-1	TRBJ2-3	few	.	CSFPPGGYTDTQYF	TGCAGTTTCCCACCAGGGGGGTACACAGATACGCAGTATTTT
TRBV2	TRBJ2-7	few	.	CASRKQAETTYEQYF	TGTGCCAGCAGAAAACAAGCGGAAACTACCTACGAGCAGTACTTC
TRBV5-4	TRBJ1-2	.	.	CASSLGASYLGSNYGYTF	TGTGCCAGCAGCTTGGGGGCCAGCTATTTGGGGAGTAACTATGGCTACACCTTC
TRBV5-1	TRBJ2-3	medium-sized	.	CASSLGGGGDTQYF	TGCGCCAGCAGCTTGGGAGGCGGCGGAGATACGCAGTATTTT
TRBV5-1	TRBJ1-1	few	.	CASSLAPDTEAFF	TGCGCCAGCAGCTTGGCCCCAGACACTGAAGCTTTCTTT
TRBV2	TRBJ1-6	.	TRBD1	CASGQGLFSPLHF	TGTGCCAGTGGACAGGGGCTTTTCTCACCCCTCCACTTT
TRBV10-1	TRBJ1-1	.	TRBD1	CASKTGMNTEAFF	TGCGCCAGCAAGACAGGGATGAACACTGAAGCTTTCTTT
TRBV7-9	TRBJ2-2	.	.	CASSEYRGGSTGELFF	TGTGCCAGCAGCGAATACAGGGGAGGTTCTACCGGGGAGCTGTTTTTT
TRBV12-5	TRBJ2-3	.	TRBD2	CASATTLAGGGESTDTQYF	TGTGCTAGTGCCACGACTCTTGCGGGGGGGGGAGAAAGCACAGATACGCAGTATTTT
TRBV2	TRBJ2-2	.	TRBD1	CASSGQGTGELFF	TGTGCCAGCAGTGGACAGGGCACCGGGGAGCTGTTTTTT
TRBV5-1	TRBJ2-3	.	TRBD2	CASTRGRGDTSDTQYF	TGCGCCAGCACTCGGGGGCGGGGGGATACGTCAGATACGCAGTATTTT
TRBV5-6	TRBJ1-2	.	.	CASSGEVSWGYTF	TGTGCCAGCAGCGGCGAGGTGTCTTGGGGCTACACCTTC
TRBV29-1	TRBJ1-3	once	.	CSVQGTGNTIYF	TGCAGCGTTCAGGGGACTGGAAACACCATATATTTT
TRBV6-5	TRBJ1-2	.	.	CASSYDRKSYGYTF	TGTGCCAGCAGTTACGACAGGAAATCCTATGGCTACACCTTC
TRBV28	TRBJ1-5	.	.	CASREGTGQSQHF	TGTGCCAGCAGGGAGGGGACGGGTCAGTCCCAGCATTTT